The T cell receptor beta chain under discussion was sequenced for a study of Ad26.COV2.S vaccination and SARS-CoV-2 variants. TCRdb's copy holds only in-frame clones and misses some; the assay was immunoSEQ multiplex PCR. The sample records roughly 350,000 clones, 75% to 90% being singletons. This sample's treatment: 19 received Ad26.COV2.S at low or high dose, single or two shots; about five received placebo; per-sample allocation not given. Samples analyzed were those drawn on day 63 after the first vaccine or placebo injection. This clone was counted a few times. The CDR3 totals 12 residues. This sequence originates from a person aged 18-60 years who received the Ad26.COV2.S COVID-19 vaccine or a placebo. The J gene is TRBJ1-1, the V gene TRBV21-1; the table assigns TRBD1, which was not confirmed against the DNA. TRBV21-1 is given as a pseudogene. The sample consisted of peripheral blood, taken in a trial of Ad26.COV2.S vaccine versus placebo. Written as DNA, the CDR3 is TGTGCCAGCAGCAAGGGGCGGACTGAAGCTTTCTTT. Its protein is CASSKGRTEAFF.